A selection of T cell receptor beta chains follows, all from one sample in a study of human T cells and chemical hapten exposure. TCRdb reprocessed the RACE reads with MiXCR, giving one entry per CDR3 protein. This sample carries 150,000 to 200,000 distinct CDR3 sequences, 20% to 25% of them seen once, and the ten largest clones take less than 7%. The sequenced sample was whole blood, obtained in connection with sensitization to the hapten diphenylcyclopropenone (DPC). Source of these receptors: a woman in her forties or fifties with alopecia areata. Some clones in this sample may be carry-over from other donors' samples. The CDR3 runs from the conserved cysteine through the conserved F or W. D genes are given only for firm matches. Clone size is stated in some rows and not others, as once, few, many or a class when expanded.

cdr3_aa: CASSLTSGSLTYEQYF
cdr3_nt: TGTGCCAGCAGTTTGACTAGCGGGAGTTTGACCTACGAGCAGTACTTC
d_call: TRBD2
v_call: TRBV12-3/TRBV12-4
j_call: TRBJ2-7
clone_size: -

cdr3_aa: CASSQDTLSSYNEQFF
cdr3_nt: TGCGCCAGCAGCCAAGATACCCTTAGCTCCTACAATGAGCAGTTCTTC
d_call: -
v_call: TRBV4-1
j_call: TRBJ2-1
clone_size: -

cdr3_aa: CASSLDRYGSGYEQYF
cdr3_nt: TGTGCCAGCAGCTTAGACCGGTACGGGTCGGGTTACGAGCAGTACTTC
d_call: -
v_call: TRBV11-2
j_call: TRBJ2-7
clone_size: few

cdr3_aa: CASSLNLGGEKLFF
cdr3_nt: TGTGCCAGCAGTTTAAACCTGGGAGGGGAAAAACTGTTTTTT
d_call: -
v_call: TRBV12-3/TRBV12-4
j_call: TRBJ1-4
clone_size: -

cdr3_aa: CASSFRDLGQETQYF
cdr3_nt: TGTGCCAGCAGTTTCCGGGACTTAGGCCAAGAGACCCAGTACTTC
d_call: -
v_call: TRBV6-5
j_call: TRBJ2-5
clone_size: -

cdr3_aa: CASSTQGAANTGELFF
cdr3_nt: TGTGCCAGCAGCACACAGGGGGCCGCGAACACCGGGGAGCTGTTTTTT
d_call: TRBD1
v_call: TRBV11-2
j_call: TRBJ2-2
clone_size: -

cdr3_aa: CASSFLSSTGANVLTF
cdr3_nt: TGTGCCAGCAGCTTTCTCTCCTCGACTGGGGCCAACGTCCTGACTTTC
d_call: -
v_call: TRBV5-5
j_call: TRBJ2-6
clone_size: -

cdr3_aa: CSASSGQLNQPQHF
cdr3_nt: TGCAGTGCTTCCTCGGGACAACTCAATCAGCCCCAGCATTTT
d_call: -
v_call: TRBV20-1
j_call: TRBJ1-5
clone_size: -

cdr3_aa: CSASLGNEQFF
cdr3_nt: TGCAGTGCTAGTTTGGGGAATGAGCAGTTCTTC
d_call: -
v_call: TRBV20-1
j_call: TRBJ2-1
clone_size: -

cdr3_aa: CASSFGQFQETQYF
cdr3_nt: TGCGCCAGCAGCTTCGGACAGTTCCAAGAGACCCAGTACTTC
d_call: -
v_call: TRBV5-1
j_call: TRBJ2-5
clone_size: few

cdr3_aa: CASSPPLSQAKNIQYF
cdr3_nt: TGTGCCAGCTCACCTCCCCTCTCCCAGGCCAAAAACATTCAGTACTTC
d_call: -
v_call: TRBV18
j_call: TRBJ2-4
clone_size: -

cdr3_aa: CASSWLTSGSTDTQYF
cdr3_nt: TGTGCCAGCAGCTGGCTGACTAGCGGGAGCACAGATACGCAGTATTTT
d_call: TRBD2
v_call: TRBV11-1
j_call: TRBJ2-3
clone_size: few

cdr3_aa: CASSQTGGRGEQYF
cdr3_nt: TGTGCCAGCAGTCAGACAGGGGGCCGGGGCGAGCAGTACTTC
d_call: TRBD1
v_call: TRBV6-2/TRBV6-3
j_call: TRBJ2-7
clone_size: -

cdr3_aa: CASSTGLSYQETQYF
cdr3_nt: TGCGCCAGCAGCACGGGACTCTCGTACCAAGAGACCCAGTACTTC
d_call: -
v_call: TRBV5-1
j_call: TRBJ2-5
clone_size: -

cdr3_aa: CASSSRTVSPNQPQHF
cdr3_nt: TGTGCCAGCAGCTCCAGGACAGTTTCCCCCAATCAGCCCCAGCATTTT
d_call: -
v_call: TRBV7-2
j_call: TRBJ1-5
clone_size: -

cdr3_aa: CSVVVRSLSGANVLTF
cdr3_nt: TGCAGCGTTGTCGTCCGGAGCCTCTCTGGGGCCAACGTCCTGACTTTC
d_call: -
v_call: TRBV29-1
j_call: TRBJ2-6
clone_size: few

cdr3_aa: CASSYSSGVGNTIYF
cdr3_nt: TGTGCCAGCAGTTACTCGTCAGGGGTCGGAAACACCATATATTTT
d_call: -
v_call: TRBV6-5
j_call: TRBJ1-3
clone_size: -

cdr3_aa: CASRLQEGGYGYTF
cdr3_nt: TGTGCCAGCAGGCTCCAAGAGGGGGGCTATGGCTACACCTTC
d_call: -
v_call: TRBV7-2
j_call: TRBJ1-2
clone_size: few

cdr3_aa: CASSLPRLAYTGELFF
cdr3_nt: TGTGCCAGCAGCTTACCGAGACTAGCGTACACCGGGGAGCTGTTTTTT
d_call: TRBD2
v_call: TRBV7-8
j_call: TRBJ2-2
clone_size: -

cdr3_aa: CASSLLDKWDTEAFF
cdr3_nt: TGTGCCAGCAGTTTATTGGACAAGTGGGACACTGAAGCTTTCTTT
d_call: -
v_call: TRBV27
j_call: TRBJ1-1
clone_size: -

cdr3_aa: CASSSGQGAGNEQFF
cdr3_nt: TGCGCCAGCAGCTCTGGACAGGGGGCGGGCAATGAGCAGTTCTTC
d_call: TRBD1
v_call: TRBV5-1
j_call: TRBJ2-1
clone_size: -

cdr3_aa: CVSRGRENYGYTF
cdr3_nt: TGCGTCAGCAGGGGCAGGGAAAACTATGGCTACACCTTC
d_call: -
v_call: TRBV5-1
j_call: TRBJ1-2
clone_size: -

cdr3_aa: CASSSGQVPLVDSPLHF
cdr3_nt: TGTGCCAGCAGCTCCGGACAGGTTCCCCTCGTTGATTCACCCCTCCACTTT
d_call: TRBD1
v_call: TRBV11-3
j_call: TRBJ1-6
clone_size: few

cdr3_aa: CASKRQDNQPQHF
cdr3_nt: TGTGCCAGCAAACGACAGGACAATCAGCCCCAGCATTTT
d_call: -
v_call: TRBV6-5
j_call: TRBJ1-5
clone_size: -

cdr3_aa: CATSRDSWVSRDTQYF
cdr3_nt: TGTGCCACCAGCAGAGATTCGTGGGTTTCAAGGGATACGCAGTATTTT
d_call: -
v_call: TRBV15
j_call: TRBJ2-3
clone_size: many

cdr3_aa: CASRGTGASPLHF
cdr3_nt: TGTGCCAGCAGGGGGACAGGGGCCTCACCCCTCCACTTT
d_call: TRBD1
v_call: TRBV6-5
j_call: TRBJ1-6
clone_size: few

cdr3_aa: CSVEDIPQEQFF
cdr3_nt: TGCAGCGTTGAAGATATACCGCAAGAGCAGTTCTTC
d_call: -
v_call: TRBV29-1
j_call: TRBJ2-1
clone_size: few

cdr3_aa: CASSLANRNEQYF
cdr3_nt: TGCGCCAGCAGCTTGGCCAACAGAAACGAGCAGTACTTC
d_call: -
v_call: TRBV5-1
j_call: TRBJ2-7
clone_size: -

cdr3_aa: CASSYYTGVGQPQHF
cdr3_nt: TGTGCCAGCAGTTACTACACAGGGGTAGGTCAGCCCCAGCATTTT
d_call: TRBD1
v_call: TRBV6-2/TRBV6-3
j_call: TRBJ1-5
clone_size: few

cdr3_aa: CAWSVRGRETQYF
cdr3_nt: TGTGCCTGGAGTGTAAGAGGGCGGGAGACCCAGTACTTC
d_call: -
v_call: TRBV30
j_call: TRBJ2-5
clone_size: -

cdr3_aa: CASSGTNSANYGYTF
cdr3_nt: TGTGCCAGCAGTGGAACAAATTCGGCGAACTATGGCTACACCTTC
d_call: -
v_call: TRBV25-1
j_call: TRBJ1-2
clone_size: many

cdr3_aa: CASRGQVYNEQFF
cdr3_nt: TGTGCCAGCAGAGGACAGGTCTACAATGAGCAGTTCTTC
d_call: TRBD1
v_call: TRBV6-1
j_call: TRBJ2-1
clone_size: many

cdr3_aa: CASSQASRRGNEKLFF
cdr3_nt: TGTGCCAGCAGCCAAGCGTCCCGTCGGGGTAATGAAAAACTGTTTTTT
d_call: -
v_call: TRBV3-1
j_call: TRBJ1-4
clone_size: -

cdr3_aa: CSARVDASGRGEQYF
cdr3_nt: TGCAGTGCTAGAGTTGACGCTAGCGGGAGGGGCGAGCAGTACTTC
d_call: TRBD2
v_call: TRBV20-1
j_call: TRBJ2-7
clone_size: few

cdr3_aa: CASSLVGPLGGEQYF
cdr3_nt: TGTGCCAGCAGCTTAGTAGGACCCCTGGGAGGCGAGCAGTACTTC
d_call: -
v_call: TRBV7-9
j_call: TRBJ2-7
clone_size: -

cdr3_aa: CASSSRSGASNTEAFF
cdr3_nt: TGTGCCAGCAGCTCCAGGTCAGGCGCTTCGAACACTGAAGCTTTCTTT
d_call: -
v_call: TRBV7-2
j_call: TRBJ1-1
clone_size: few

cdr3_aa: CASGPGTTLNEQFF
cdr3_nt: TGTGCTAGTGGTCCCGGGACTACCTTGAATGAGCAGTTCTTC
d_call: TRBD2
v_call: TRBV12-5
j_call: TRBJ2-1
clone_size: few

cdr3_aa: CASSQELGPGASPLHF
cdr3_nt: TGTGCCAGCAGCCAAGAATTAGGGCCCGGGGCTTCACCCCTCCACTTT
d_call: -
v_call: TRBV4-2
j_call: TRBJ1-6
clone_size: few

cdr3_aa: CSAIAGGPYNEQFF
cdr3_nt: TGCAGTGCCATAGCGGGAGGCCCCTACAATGAGCAGTTCTTC
d_call: TRBD2
v_call: TRBV20-1
j_call: TRBJ2-1
clone_size: -

cdr3_aa: CSVDGQGTDTQYF
cdr3_nt: TGCAGCGTTGATGGGCAGGGAACAGATACGCAGTATTTT
d_call: -
v_call: TRBV29-1
j_call: TRBJ2-3
clone_size: many

cdr3_aa: CASKLGPVNEQFF
cdr3_nt: TGCGCCAGCAAACTGGGACCCGTGAATGAGCAGTTCTTC
d_call: -
v_call: TRBV10-2
j_call: TRBJ2-1
clone_size: -

cdr3_aa: CASSLAGTGFNEQYF
cdr3_nt: TGCGCCAGCAGCTTGGCCGGGACAGGGTTTAACGAGCAGTACTTC
d_call: TRBD1
v_call: TRBV5-1
j_call: TRBJ2-7
clone_size: -

cdr3_aa: CASREDDWSSYNSPLHF
cdr3_nt: TGTGCCAGCAGAGAGGATGACTGGAGCTCCTATAATTCACCCCTCCACTTT
d_call: -
v_call: TRBV11-1
j_call: TRBJ1-6
clone_size: few

cdr3_aa: CASSLSNRAGELFF
cdr3_nt: TGTGCCAGCAGCCTATCAAACAGGGCTGGGGAGCTGTTTTTT
d_call: -
v_call: TRBV7-2
j_call: TRBJ2-2
clone_size: few

cdr3_aa: CASRVTSGPTYEQYF
cdr3_nt: TGTGCCAGCAGGGTGACTAGCGGACCCACCTACGAGCAGTACTTC
d_call: TRBD2
v_call: TRBV2
j_call: TRBJ2-7
clone_size: -